A single T cell receptor (beta chain) is shown here with its context. Its antigen is unknown. This record comes from a study of cytomegalovirus exposure and HLA in healthy donors. Findings of the study overall: CMV serostatus alone was available as immune exposure information. With high specificity and sensitivity, the classifier reportedly diagnosed cytomegalovirus status.

A multiplex PCR was run with 60 Vbeta primers and 13 Jbeta primers. Per the study methods: The authors later counted 75 million to 90 million unique TCR beta chains, some 11 million of them shared. The table came from immunoSEQ multiplex PCR; TCRdb's copy has only in-frame clones and leaves some out. V, J and clone size were drawn from that table, and D and trimming were deduced from the DNA. The sample lists about 170,000 clones; roughly 76% were seen once. V dropped 2 bases and J dropped 7 bases, with 7 bases sitting between them. Germline V gene sequence: CDR1 SGHDT, CDR2 YYEEEE. This CDR3 has 12 amino acids.

The sample comprised PBMCs. The clonotype was recovered from a male donor in good health and CMV-seronegative. This chain connects TRBV5-6 to TRBJ2-1; D may be TRBD2 (5 bases). As DNA, the CDR3 is TGTGCCAGCAGCTTAGGAGGAAATGAGCAGTTCTTC. This translates into CASSLGGNEQFF.